The source of this TCR beta chain is a study of cytomegalovirus exposure and HLA in healthy donors. Germline CDR1 LGHNA, CDR2 YSLEER. The V segment lost 2 bases and the J segment 5 bases; nucleotides outside the gene matches: 5. The CDR3 runs 16 residues. A multiplex PCR was run with 60 Vbeta primers and 13 Jbeta primers. Sequencing used immunoSEQ multiplex PCR; TCRdb keeps in-frame clones, though not all of them. The sample records 99,000 or so clones, around four fifths being singletons. Sequenced sample: PBMCs. The source is a woman aged 40-49 years in good health and CMV-seropositive. The chain links TRBV4-3 to TRBJ2-2; 10 bases fit TRBD2. The CDR3 here is CASSQILAGLTGELFF. CDR3 bases: TGCGCCAGCAGCCAAATACTAGCGGGGTTAACCGGGGAGCTGTTTTTT.